Sequencing of this T cell receptor (beta chain) was carried out in a study of shared clonotypes between healthy human individuals. Concerning this clone: Its antigen is unidentified.

The CDR3 spans 13 residues. CDR1 SGHRS and CDR2 YFSETQ come from the germline V gene. Trimming took off 3 bases at V and 0 bases at J, with 4 bases between the two ends. 300 ng DNA, roughly 30,000 T cell genomes, went into unsorted PBMC replicate PCRs. Clones were read by immunoSEQ multiplex PCR, and TCRdb kept only the in-frame ones, dropping some. The sample contains about half a million clones, roughly 85% of which appear only once. Study-wide findings and caveats: Since donors were few, the genetic and exposure-history diversity represented was limited.

The chain is built from TRBV5-1 and TRBJ2-1; no firm D call. Sequencing used PBMCs. This TCR was sampled from a woman between 40 and 50 years old in good health. Some clones in this sample may be carry-over from other donors' samples. The CDR3: CASSSDSYNEQFF. In DNA, the CDR3 is TGCGCCAGCAGCTCAGACTCCTACAATGAGCAGTTCTTC.